These 26 T cell receptor beta chains came from one sample sequenced in a study of T cell repertoires in Merkel cell carcinoma (dated by TCRdb to about 2019). The library relied on the immunoSEQ multiplex PCR assay. TCRdb retrieved this table from immuneACCESS and kept in-frame rearrangements only. Not all clones are present; in checked studies, unresolved V genes account for under half, and no reason is known for the remainder. This sample gives some 14,000 clones in total; 76% of them show up just once. The ten largest make up more than 15% of the sample. Sequencing was done on a sample of tumor tissue. The receptor set was obtained from an adult with Merkel cell carcinoma.

A note on this clone: A read error may be the cause here, since a much bigger clone is one base away. This chain connects TRBV20-1 to TRBJ1-1; no reliable D call. Per germline, CDR1 DFQATT and CDR2 SNEGSKA (reference sequence). Between the trimmed V and J ends, which lost 3 bases and 0 bases, there was a span of 2 bases. The CDR3 length is 11 residues. CDR3 protein: CSASMNTEAFF. In nucleotides, the CDR3 is TGCAGTGCTAGTATGAACACTGAAGCTTTCTTT.

CDR3 loop: CASSLGPGPTDTQYF. In nucleotides, the CDR3 is TGTGCCAGCAGCTTGGGTCCAGGGCCCACAGATACGCAGTATTTT. This chain connects TRBV5-6 to TRBJ2-3; maybe TRBD1 (5 bases). The CDR3 contains 15 residues. Trimming stripped 0 bases from V and 2 bases from J, with 10 bases between. CDR1 is SGHDT and CDR2 is YYEEEE in the germline V gene.

J is TRBJ2-3 and V is TRBV10-3, with a weak D call TRBD2 (5 bases). From germline, CDR1 is ENHRY and CDR2 SYGVKD. V was clipped by 2 bases and J by 2 bases, with 8 bases between them. This CDR3 is built from 14 residues. For the CDR3, the DNA is TGTGCCATCAGTGAGACCCGGGACACAGATACGCAGTATTTT. Translated: CAISETRDTDTQYF.

The V and J genes are TRBV20-1 and TRBJ2-5; D is uncertain. The ends were cut back, 6 bases at V and 5 bases at J, with 10 bases in the middle. This CDR3 spans 11 amino acids. Germline CDR1 DFQATT, CDR2 SNEGSKA (reference sequence). The chain's CDR3 is CSARSRETQYF. In DNA form, the CDR3 reads TGCAGTGCCCGGTCCCGGGAGACCCAGTACTTC.

A single count supports this clone. The chain recombines TRBV4-2 with TRBJ1-4, with TRBD1 as a possible D gene (5 bases). The CDR3 is made up of 16 amino acids. V dropped 0 bases and J dropped 8 bases, with 16 bases sitting between them. CDR1 and CDR2 from the germline V gene are LGHNA and YNFKEQ. The CDR3 DNA is TGTGCCAGCAGCCAAGATTTCAGGCAGGGTGGAGAAAAACTGTTTTTT. Translating it yields CASSQDFRQGGEKLFF.

The gene calls are TRBV19 and TRBJ1-6, with TRBD1 matching 9 bases. Germline loops: CDR1 LNHDA, CDR2 SQIVND (reference sequence). V gave up 5 bases and J gave up 16 bases; unmatched junction bases: 12. This CDR3 comprises 14 residues. The CDR3 sequence is CASSLWGQGNLLHF. CDR3 sequence (DNA): TGTGCCAGTAGTCTCTGGGGACAGGGAAACCTTCTCCACTTT.

The rearrangement links TRBV18 to TRBJ1-1, with TRBD1 matching over 11 bases. The junction had 21 bases not matched to a gene; V was cut back by 4 bases and J by 5 bases. Germline CDR1 KGHSH, CDR2 LQKENI. The CDR3 runs to 20 residues. In nucleotides, the CDR3 is TGTGCCAGCTCACGGTACACGGCCGCCGGGACAGGGGGTGAGGGAACTGAAGCTTTCTTT. It specifies CASSRYTAAGTGGEGTEAFF.

This clone was found once. The chain recombines TRBV28 with TRBJ2-5, with D possibly matching TRBD2 (7 bases). Trimming removed 9 bases at V and 2 bases at J, with 13 bases between. Germline CDR1 is MDHEN and CDR2 is SYDVKM. There are 13 residues in the CDR3. Written as DNA, the CDR3 is TGTGCCAGTGGAGGGGGGGGGCAAGAGACCCAGTACTTC. Encoded protein: CASGGGGQETQYF.

The rearrangement uses TRBV5-1 and TRBJ1-1; D gene ambiguous. Germline V gene data show CDR1 as SGHRS and CDR2 as YFSETQ. The CDR3 contains 13 residues. Trimming pared 3 bases from V and 2 bases from J, leaving 8 bases between. CDR3 DNA: TGCGCCAGCAGCTGGCAGGTTAACACTGAAGCTTTCTTT. Amino acid sequence: CASSWQVNTEAFF.

This clone was seen only once. The chain employs TRBV7-9 and TRBJ2-7; tentatively, D is TRBD2 (5 bases). Trimming took 1 base from V and 9 from J, leaving 13 bases between them. CDR1 is SEHNR, CDR2 FQNEAQ, per germline (reference sequence). The CDR3 is made up of 13 amino acids. This CDR3 reads CASSLGQEDAQYF. CDR3 in DNA: TGTGCCAGCAGCTTAGGGCAGGAGGATGCGCAGTACTTC.

This sequence joins TRBV6-5 and TRBJ2-5, with D perhaps TRBD1 (6 bases). Germline CDR1 MNHEY, CDR2 SVGAGI. Trimming left V 7 bases short and J 4 bases short, with 16 bases between. The CDR3 runs to 14 residues. The CDR3 DNA follows: TGTGCCAGCACCAACAGGGAACGGGGAGAGACCCAGTACTTC. Translation: CASTNRERGETQYF.

This chain joins TRBV12-3 or TRBV12-4 and TRBJ1-1; no reliable D call. The CDR3 is 12 amino acids. V shed 9 bases and J shed 4 bases, with 12 bases lying between them. CDR3 sequence: CASRERGTEAFF. The CDR3 nucleotides read TGTGCCAGTCGTGAGAGAGGCACTGAAGCTTTCTTT.

The chain employs TRBV9 and TRBJ1-2; no reliable D call. Trimming took 3 bases from V and 4 from J, leaving 16 bases between them. From germline, CDR1 is SGDLS and CDR2 YYNGEE. The CDR3 consists of 15 residues. CDR3 protein: CASSAGQSLGYGYTF. In DNA, the CDR3 is TGTGCCAGCAGCGCCGGGCAGTCCTTAGGCTATGGCTACACCTTC.

This sequence joins TRBV28 and TRBJ2-2; 15 nucleotides match TRBD2. The CDR3 contains 19 residues. V dropped 2 bases and J dropped 9; count of bases not matched to a gene: 13. Germline V CDR1 and CDR2: MDHEN, SYDVKM. CDR3 DNA sequence: TGTGCCAGCAGTTTACAGGCGGGACTAGCGGGAGGAGGTTGGAGGGAGCTGTTTTTT. This translates into CASSLQAGLAGGGWRELFF.

J is TRBJ1-1 and V is TRBV27; D perhaps matches TRBD1 (5 bases). The germline gives CDR1 MNHEY, CDR2 SMNVEV (reference sequence). This CDR3 is built from 13 residues. Between the trimmed V and J ends, which lost 2 bases and 1 base, there was a span of 5 bases. CDR3 in amino acids: CASSLQGNTEAFF. DNA for the CDR3: TGTGCCAGCAGTTTACAGGGGAACACTGAAGCTTTCTTT.

In its sample, this clone was seen once. The CDR3 is CASSLRGSGGLNTQYF. The CDR3 nucleotides are TGTGCCAGCAGCCTCCGGGGTAGCGGGGGGTTAAATACGCAGTATTTT. The chain combines TRBV7-2 with TRBJ2-3, with TRBD2 matching 10 bases. Per the germline V gene, CDR1 is SGHTA and CDR2 is FQGNSA. The length of the CDR3 is 16 residues. The J segment lost 7 bases and the V segment lost 5 bases, leaving 12 bases of the junction unmatched.

This clone was detected only once. The chain links TRBV3-1 (or the pseudogene TRBV3-2) to TRBJ2-1, with 14 nucleotides matching TRBD2. CDR3 length equals 18 residues. Trimming took 4 bases from V and 3 from J; bases not matched to a gene: 8. Per germline, CDR1 LGHDT and CDR2 YNNKEL (reference sequence). This CDR3 reads CASSLGGLAGAHYNEQFF. CDR3 nucleotide sequence: TGTGCCAGCAGCCTTGGGGGACTAGCGGGAGCCCACTACAATGAGCAGTTCTTC.

The J gene is TRBJ1-4, the V gene TRBV30; D is ambiguous. V lost 0 bases, J lost 8 bases, and 13 bases lay in between. CDR3 length equals 14 residues. In germline, CDR1 is GTSNPN, CDR2 SVGIG (reference sequence). This CDR3 reads CAWSVVTMGEKLFF. The CDR3 region has the DNA TGTGCCTGGAGTGTCGTCACTATGGGGGAAAAACTGTTTTTT.

This clone has just one count. The genes are TRBV6-2 or TRBV6-3 and TRBJ1-1, with D unresolved. This CDR3 comprises 11 residues. Deletions cut 0 bases from V and 5 bases from J, with 1 base between. Germline V CDR1 and CDR2: MNHEY, SVGEGT. Written as DNA, the CDR3 is TGTGCCAGCAGTTACTCTACTGAAGCTTTCTTT. Its translation: CASSYSTEAFF.

Here the CDR3 reads CSASAGLAGVGYNEQFF. Written as DNA, the CDR3 is TGCAGTGCTAGTGCGGGACTAGCGGGAGTTGGCTACAATGAGCAGTTCTTC. The J gene is TRBJ2-1, the V gene TRBV20-1, with 14 nucleotides matching TRBD2. The germline gives CDR1 DFQATT, CDR2 SNEGSKA (reference sequence). The V segment lost 3 bases and the J segment 3 bases; nucleotides outside the gene matches: 7. CDR3 size: 17 residues.

V usage is TRBV12-3 or TRBV12-4 and J usage is TRBJ2-3, with D uncertain. Trimming took off 4 bases at V and 4 bases at J, with 9 bases between the two ends. The CDR3 length is 13 residues. The CDR3 is CASSSSSADTQYF. In DNA, the CDR3 is TGTGCCAGCAGTTCCTCCAGCGCAGATACGCAGTATTTT.

There are a few counts of this clone. This chain uses TRBV7-2 with TRBJ1-5; D gene unclear. The CDR3 length is 15 residues. Deletions cut 3 bases from V and 2 bases from J, with 11 bases between. Germline V CDR1 and CDR2: SGHTA, FQGNSA. CDR3 nucleotides: TGTGCCAGCAGCTTGGGCGGAGGTCGCAATCAGCCCCAGCATTTT. Its protein product is CASSLGGGRNQPQHF.

Concerning this clone itself: Compared with germline, one end of the junction differs, possibly owing to a read error. The chain carries TRBV6-2 or TRBV6-3 and TRBJ2-1; D remains unclear. CDR1 and CDR2 from the germline V gene are MNHEY and SVGEGT. This CDR3 has 13 amino acids. The CDR3 nucleotides read TGTGCCAGCAGGTACTCAGGCGGCGATGAGCAGTTCTTC. Translating gives CASRYSGGDEQFF.

This clone was counted once. The J gene is TRBJ1-1, the V gene TRBV6-5; 10 bases align to TRBD1. V shed 5 bases and J 4 bases; nucleotides not matched to a gene: 4. Germline assignment: CDR1 MNHEY and CDR2 SVGAGI. The CDR3 is 14 residues long. DNA for the CDR3: TGTGCCAGCAGTAGAGACAGGGGGCGCACTGAAGCTTTCTTT. This translates into CASSRDRGRTEAFF.

This clone showed up just once. The chain has TRBV7-2 and TRBJ1-5; 7 bases match TRBD1. With V trimmed by 1 base and J by 4 bases, 13 bases remained unmatched. From germline, CDR1 is SGHTA and CDR2 FQGNSA. This CDR3 is built from 18 residues. This chain's CDR3 is CASSLVRSGGEENQPQHF. As DNA, the CDR3 is TGTGCCAGCAGCTTAGTGCGGTCAGGGGGGGAAGAAAATCAGCCCCAGCATTTT.

The J gene is TRBJ1-4, the V gene TRBV7-8, with D hard to call. This CDR3 has 12 residues. Trimming stripped 1 base from V and 8 bases from J, with 5 bases between. Germline CDR1 reads SGHVS; CDR2 reads FQNEAQ. The CDR3 DNA reads TGTGCCAGCAGCTTAGATCAGGAAAAACTGTTTTTT. Encoded protein: CASSLDQEKLFF.